Following are 12 T cell receptor beta chains from one sample sequenced in a study of cytomegalovirus exposure and HLA in healthy donors. The PCR was carried out with 60 Vbeta primers and 13 Jbeta primers. The protocol was immunoSEQ multiplex PCR, while the TCRdb copy is restricted to in-frame clones and leaves out a portion. This table has some 97,000 clones, approximately 68% appearing once. The specimen sequenced was PBMCs. The receptors were sampled from a woman under 30 in good health and CMV-seropositive.

The chain joins TRBV7-2 to TRBJ2-7, with 8 bases identical to TRBD1. J gave up 0 bases and V 5 bases, and 6 bases lay outside the gene matches. The CDR3 has 15 amino acids. CDR1 and CDR2 (germline): SGHTA, FQGNSA. The CDR3: CASSPGQGGSYEQYF. For the CDR3, the DNA is TGTGCCAGCAGCCCCGGACAGGGAGGCTCCTACGAGCAGTACTTC.

The chain employs TRBV7-9 and TRBJ1-4; TRBD1 matches 8 bases. Germline assignment: CDR1 SEHNR and CDR2 FQNEAQ (reference sequence). With V trimmed by 3 bases and J by 6 bases, 6 bases remained unmatched. This CDR3 region has 15 residues. The CDR3 region is CASSFGQGGDEKLFF. Written as DNA, the CDR3 is TGTGCCAGCAGCTTCGGACAGGGTGGTGATGAAAAACTGTTTTTT.

This clone has just a few counts. This chain links TRBV6-1 with TRBJ1-5; TRBD1 matches at 9 bases. In germline, CDR1 is MNHNS, CDR2 SASEGT. This CDR3 is built from 16 residues. V lost 4 bases to trimming and J lost 5 bases; unmatched junction nucleotides: 9. The chain's CDR3 is CASSAAQGARDQPQHF. The CDR3 DNA reads as TGTGCCAGCAGTGCCGCACAGGGGGCCAGGGATCAGCCCCAGCATTTT.

The chain links TRBV6-4 to TRBJ2-3; 10 bases align to TRBD2. The germline V gene has CDR1 MRHNA and CDR2 SNTAGT. V shed 5 bases and J 4 bases; nucleotides not matched to a gene: 9. The CDR3 consists of 16 residues. The CDR3 sequence: CASSLKGLAGADTQYF. Written as DNA, the CDR3 is TGTGCCAGCAGTCTAAAGGGGCTAGCGGGAGCAGATACGCAGTATTTT.

The rearrangement joins TRBV5-1 to TRBJ2-1; 12 bases line up with TRBD2. With V trimmed by 4 bases and J by 4 bases, 6 bases remained unmatched. From germline, CDR1 is SGHRS and CDR2 YFSETQ. This CDR3 has 16 amino acids. The CDR3 region is CASSQGTSGPYNEQFF. The CDR3 DNA sequence: TGCGCCAGCAGCCAGGGGACTAGCGGGCCTTACAATGAGCAGTTCTTC.

This chain joins TRBV27 and TRBJ2-1; 11 bases line up with TRBD2. Looked up from germline, CDR1 is MNHEY and CDR2 is SMNVEV (reference sequence). This CDR3 comprises 17 residues. The V segment lost 5 bases and the J segment 5 bases; nucleotides outside the gene matches: 11. CDR3 DNA: TGTGCCAGCAGTCCCCTCGAGACTAGCGGGGAACACAATGAGCAGTTCTTC. Translation gives CASSPLETSGEHNEQFF.

The gene calls are TRBV2 and TRBJ1-2, with TRBD1 matching over 11 bases. Trimming took 6 bases from V and 7 from J; bases not matched to a gene: 4. CDR1 and CDR2 from the germline V gene are SNHLY and FYNNEI. This CDR3 spans 13 amino acids. The CDR3 reads CASRAGQGGGYTF. The CDR3 DNA is TGTGCCAGCAGGGCGGGACAGGGGGGTGGCTACACCTTC.

Concerning this clone: Since no conserved phenylalanine or tryptophan closes the CDR3, a read error is the likely cause. It is unclear where the CDR3 begins or ends on the DNA, so no DNA is shown, and the CDR3 is as TCRdb lists it. This rearrangement joins TRBV19 to TRBJ1-2; TRBD1 was called by the table and not checked on the DNA. From germline, CDR1 is LNHDA and CDR2 SQIVND (reference sequence). The CDR3 comprises 11 residues, both ends counted. The CDR3: CASSTTGQLRL.

This chain joins TRBV5-1 and TRBJ1-4; unclear D gene. V shed 3 bases and J shed 0 bases, with 9 bases lying between them. The CDR3 is 15 amino acids. The germline gives CDR1 SGHRS, CDR2 YFSETQ. The CDR3 DNA sequence: TGCGCCAGCAGCTCCGAAGCGACAACTAATGAAAAACTGTTTTTT. Its protein product is CASSSEATTNEKLFF.

J is TRBJ1-3 and V is TRBV29-1, with D possibly matching TRBD1 (5 bases). The CDR3 has 12 residues. Germline loops: CDR1 SQVTM, CDR2 ANQGSEA. CDR3: CIARQPGNTIYF. CDR3 nucleotide sequence: TGCATCGCTAGACAGCCTGGAAACACCATATATTTT.

The chain recombines TRBV4-3 with TRBJ2-7; 10 positions match TRBD2. V was pared by 1 base and J by 2 bases, with 5 bases of the junction left unmatched. CDR1 and CDR2 from the germline V gene are LGHNA and YSLEER. The CDR3 totals 16 residues. The CDR3 region has the DNA TGCGCCAGCAGCCAAGCCAGGACTAGCGGCCCCTACGAGCAGTACTTC. This translates into CASSQARTSGPYEQYF.

This clone was recorded a few times. The sample has other DNA sequences that encode this CDR3 too. This sequence joins TRBV19 and TRBJ1-1; the D gene is possibly TRBD1 (5 bases). Per germline, CDR1 LNHDA and CDR2 SQIVND (reference sequence). V was cut by 0 bases and J by 1 base, with 9 bases left in between. The CDR3 covers 15 residues. The CDR3 protein is CASSIDGRGNTEAFF. DNA for the CDR3: TGTGCCAGTAGTATAGATGGGAGGGGGAACACTGAAGCTTTCTTT.